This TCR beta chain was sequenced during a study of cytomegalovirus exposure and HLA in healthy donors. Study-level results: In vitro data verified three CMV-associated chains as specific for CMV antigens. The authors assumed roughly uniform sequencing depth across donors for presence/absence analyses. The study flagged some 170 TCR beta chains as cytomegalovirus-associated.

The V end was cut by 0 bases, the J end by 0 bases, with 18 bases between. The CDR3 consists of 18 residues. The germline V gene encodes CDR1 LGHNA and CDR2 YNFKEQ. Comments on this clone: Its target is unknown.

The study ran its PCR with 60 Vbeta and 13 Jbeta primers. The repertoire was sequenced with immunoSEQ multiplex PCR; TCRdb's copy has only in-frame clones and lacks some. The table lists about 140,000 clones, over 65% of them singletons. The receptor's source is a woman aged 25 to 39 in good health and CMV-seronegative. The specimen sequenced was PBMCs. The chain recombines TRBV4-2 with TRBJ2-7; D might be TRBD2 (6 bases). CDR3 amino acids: CASSQDPTSRYYSYEQYF. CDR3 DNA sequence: TGTGCCAGCAGCCAAGATCCCACTAGCAGATATTACTCCTACGAGCAGTACTTC.